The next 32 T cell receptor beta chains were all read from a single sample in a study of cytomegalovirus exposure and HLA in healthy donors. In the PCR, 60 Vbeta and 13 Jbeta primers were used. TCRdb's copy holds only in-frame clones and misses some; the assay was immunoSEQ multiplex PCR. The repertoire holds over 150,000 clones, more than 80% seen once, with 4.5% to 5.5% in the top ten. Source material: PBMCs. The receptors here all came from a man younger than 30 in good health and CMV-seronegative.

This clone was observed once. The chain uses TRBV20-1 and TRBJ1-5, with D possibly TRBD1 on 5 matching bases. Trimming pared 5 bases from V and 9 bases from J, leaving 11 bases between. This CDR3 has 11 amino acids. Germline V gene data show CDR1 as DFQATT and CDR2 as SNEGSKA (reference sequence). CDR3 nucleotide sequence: TGCAGTGCTCCCAGGGAGGGGCCCCAGCATTTT. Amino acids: CSAPREGPQHF.

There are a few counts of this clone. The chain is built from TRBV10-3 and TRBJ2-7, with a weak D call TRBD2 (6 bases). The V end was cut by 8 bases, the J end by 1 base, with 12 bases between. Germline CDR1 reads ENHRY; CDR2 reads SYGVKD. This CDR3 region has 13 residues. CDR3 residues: CAIGTGLSYEQYF. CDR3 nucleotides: TGTGCCATCGGGACTGGGCTATCCTACGAGCAGTACTTC.

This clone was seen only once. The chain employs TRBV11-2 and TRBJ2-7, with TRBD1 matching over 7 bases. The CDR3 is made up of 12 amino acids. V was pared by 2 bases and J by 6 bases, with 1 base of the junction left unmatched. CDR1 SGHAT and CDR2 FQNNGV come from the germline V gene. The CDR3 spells CASSLRTGEQYF. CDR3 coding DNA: TGTGCCAGCAGCTTACGGACAGGCGAGCAGTACTTC.

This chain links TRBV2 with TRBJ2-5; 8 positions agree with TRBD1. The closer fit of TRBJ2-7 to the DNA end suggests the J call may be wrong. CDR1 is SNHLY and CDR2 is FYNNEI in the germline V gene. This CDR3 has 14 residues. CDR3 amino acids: CASSERGQGYEQYF. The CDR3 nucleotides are TGTGCCAGCAGTGAACGTGGACAGGGCTACGAGCAGTACTTC.

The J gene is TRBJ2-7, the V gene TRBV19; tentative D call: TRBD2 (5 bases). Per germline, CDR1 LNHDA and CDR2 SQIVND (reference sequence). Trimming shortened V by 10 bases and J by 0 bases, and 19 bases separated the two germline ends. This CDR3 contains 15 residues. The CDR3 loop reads CATRGSGGRSYEQYF. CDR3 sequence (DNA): TGTGCCACCCGCGGGTCTGGCGGCCGCTCCTACGAGCAGTACTTC.

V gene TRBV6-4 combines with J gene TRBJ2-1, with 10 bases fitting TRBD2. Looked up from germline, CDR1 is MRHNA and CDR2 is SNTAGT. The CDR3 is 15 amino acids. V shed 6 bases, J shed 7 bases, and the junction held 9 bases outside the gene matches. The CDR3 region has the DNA TGTGCCAGCAGCGCAGCGGGGGGGCCTTTGAATGAGCAGTTCTTC. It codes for CASSAAGGPLNEQFF.

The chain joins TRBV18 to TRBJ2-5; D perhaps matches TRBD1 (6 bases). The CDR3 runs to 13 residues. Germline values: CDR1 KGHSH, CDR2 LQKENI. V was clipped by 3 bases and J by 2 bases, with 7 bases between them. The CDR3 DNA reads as TGTGCCAGCTCACCGGGACATCAAGAGACCCAGTACTTC. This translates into CASSPGHQETQYF.

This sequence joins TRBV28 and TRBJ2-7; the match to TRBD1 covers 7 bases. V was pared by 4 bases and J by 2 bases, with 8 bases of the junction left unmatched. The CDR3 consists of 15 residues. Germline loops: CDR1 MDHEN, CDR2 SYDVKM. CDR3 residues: CASSSPDRRTYEQYF. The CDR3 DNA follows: TGTGCCAGCAGTTCCCCGGACAGGAGAACCTACGAGCAGTACTTC.

The CDR3 nucleotides are TGTGCCAGCAGCCAAGAAAGGGGAACAGATACGCAGTATTTT. This gives the protein CASSQERGTDTQYF. The chain has TRBV4-2 and TRBJ2-3; maybe TRBD1 (5 bases). The CDR3 runs to 14 residues. Trimming shortened V by 0 bases and J by 3 bases, and 7 bases separated the two germline ends. Germline CDR1 and CDR2: LGHNA and YNFKEQ.

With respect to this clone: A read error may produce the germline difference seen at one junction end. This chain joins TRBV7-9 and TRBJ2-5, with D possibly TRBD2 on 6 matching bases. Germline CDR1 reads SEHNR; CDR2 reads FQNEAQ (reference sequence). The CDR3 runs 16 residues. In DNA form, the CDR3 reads TGTTCCAGCAGCTTAGGCGCGGGACCCCGGAGAGAGACCCAGTACTTC. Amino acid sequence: CSSSLGAGPRRETQYF.

The CDR3 DNA is TGTGCCAGCAGTCCGACAGGGGATGGCAATCAGCCCCAGCATTTT. The encoded protein is CASSPTGDGNQPQHF. This chain connects TRBV5-5 to TRBJ1-5, with 8 bases matching TRBD1. This CDR3 spans 15 amino acids. Germline V CDR1 and CDR2: SGHKS, YYEKEE (reference sequence). Unmatched junction bases numbered 6, after V lost 5 bases and J lost 2 bases.

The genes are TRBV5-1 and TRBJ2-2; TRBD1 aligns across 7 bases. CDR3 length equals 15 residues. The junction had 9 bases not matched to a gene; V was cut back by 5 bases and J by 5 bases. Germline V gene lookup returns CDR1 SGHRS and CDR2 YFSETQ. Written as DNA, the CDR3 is TGCGCCAGCAGTCGTGACAGGGTAGAAACCGGGGAGCTGTTTTTT. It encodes CASSRDRVETGELFF.

The CDR3 loop reads CASSSAEARGETQYF. The CDR3 DNA reads TGCGCCAGCAGTTCGGCAGAAGCGAGGGGGGAGACCCAGTACTTC. The chain carries TRBV5-1 and TRBJ2-5, with TRBD1 as a possible D gene (6 bases). CDR1 is SGHRS, CDR2 YFSETQ, per germline. V was cut by 5 bases and J by 5 bases, with 19 bases left in between. The CDR3 spans 15 residues.

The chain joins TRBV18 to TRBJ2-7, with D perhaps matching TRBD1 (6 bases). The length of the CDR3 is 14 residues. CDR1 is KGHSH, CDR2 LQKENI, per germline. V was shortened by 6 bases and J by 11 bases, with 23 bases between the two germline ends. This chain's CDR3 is CASSADRQDPLEYF. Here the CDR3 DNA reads TGTGCCAGCTCGGCAGACAGGCAGGACCCTCTGGAGTACTTC.

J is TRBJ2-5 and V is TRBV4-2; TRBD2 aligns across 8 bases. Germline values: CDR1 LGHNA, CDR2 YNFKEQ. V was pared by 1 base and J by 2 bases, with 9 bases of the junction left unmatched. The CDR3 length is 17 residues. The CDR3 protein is CASSQAGLAGPQETQYF. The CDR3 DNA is TGTGCCAGCAGCCAAGCGGGGCTAGCGGGTCCTCAAGAGACCCAGTACTTC.

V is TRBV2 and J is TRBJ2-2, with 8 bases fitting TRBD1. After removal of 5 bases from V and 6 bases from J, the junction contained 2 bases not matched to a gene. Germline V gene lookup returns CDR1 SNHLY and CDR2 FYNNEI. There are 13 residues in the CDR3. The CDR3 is CASSTDRAGELFF. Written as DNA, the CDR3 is TGTGCCAGCAGTACGGACAGGGCCGGGGAGCTGTTTTTT.

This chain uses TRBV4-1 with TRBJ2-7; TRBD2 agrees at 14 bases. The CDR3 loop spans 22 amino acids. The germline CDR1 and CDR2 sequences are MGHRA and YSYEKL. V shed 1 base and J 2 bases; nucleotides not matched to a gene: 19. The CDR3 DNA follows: TGCGCCAGCAGCCAAGGGGGGAGACCGGGACTAGCGGGGGCATGGGATCCCTACGAGCAGTACTTC. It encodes CASSQGGRPGLAGAWDPYEQYF.

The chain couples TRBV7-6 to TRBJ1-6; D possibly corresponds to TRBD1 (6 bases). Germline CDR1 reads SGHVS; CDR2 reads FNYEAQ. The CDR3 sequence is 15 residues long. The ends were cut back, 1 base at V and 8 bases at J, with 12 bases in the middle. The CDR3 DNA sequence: TGTGCCAGCAGCTTAGGACAGGCGGAACATTCACCCCTCCACTTT. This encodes CASSLGQAEHSPLHF.

In DNA form, the CDR3 reads TGCGCCAGCAGACCAAACCTACTAGCGGGCGAGCAGTTCTTC. Translating it yields CASRPNLLAGEQFF. V gene TRBV5-1 combines with J gene TRBJ2-1; 9 nucleotides align to TRBD2. The trim removed 5 bases at V and 10 bases at J, leaving 10 bases unmatched. Per germline, CDR1 SGHRS and CDR2 YFSETQ. This CDR3 is built from 14 residues.

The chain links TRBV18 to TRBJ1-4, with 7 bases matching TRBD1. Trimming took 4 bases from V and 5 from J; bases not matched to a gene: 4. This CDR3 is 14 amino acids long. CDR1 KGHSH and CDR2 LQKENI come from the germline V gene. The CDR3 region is CASSQDRANEKLFF. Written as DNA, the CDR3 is TGTGCCAGCTCACAAGACAGGGCCAATGAAAAACTGTTTTTT.

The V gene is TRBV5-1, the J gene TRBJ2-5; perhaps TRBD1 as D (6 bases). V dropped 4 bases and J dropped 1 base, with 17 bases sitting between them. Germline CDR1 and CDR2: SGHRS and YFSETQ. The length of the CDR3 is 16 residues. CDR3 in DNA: TGCGCCAGCAGCCCCGGACAGAAATCCAGCCAAGAGACCCAGTACTTC. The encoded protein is CASSPGQKSSQETQYF.

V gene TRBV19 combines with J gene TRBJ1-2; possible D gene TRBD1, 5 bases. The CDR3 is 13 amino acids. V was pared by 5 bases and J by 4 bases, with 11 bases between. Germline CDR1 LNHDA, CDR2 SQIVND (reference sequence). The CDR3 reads CASSQGYSYGYTF. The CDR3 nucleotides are TGTGCCAGTAGTCAGGGTTACAGCTATGGCTACACCTTC.

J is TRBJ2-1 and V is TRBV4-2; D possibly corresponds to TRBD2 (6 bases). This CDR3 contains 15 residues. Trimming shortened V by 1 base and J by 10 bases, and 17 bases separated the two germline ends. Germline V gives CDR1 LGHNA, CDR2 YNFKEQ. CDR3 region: CASSQGVQRVVEQFF. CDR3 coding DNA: TGTGCCAGCAGCCAAGGGGTCCAGCGGGTCGTGGAGCAGTTCTTC.

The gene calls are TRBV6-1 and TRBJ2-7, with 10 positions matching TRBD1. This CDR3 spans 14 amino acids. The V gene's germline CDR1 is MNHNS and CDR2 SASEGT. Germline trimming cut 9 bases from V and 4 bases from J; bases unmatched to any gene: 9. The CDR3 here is CASEPGQGPYEQYF. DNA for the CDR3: TGTGCCAGTGAGCCGGGACAGGGGCCTTACGAGCAGTACTTC.

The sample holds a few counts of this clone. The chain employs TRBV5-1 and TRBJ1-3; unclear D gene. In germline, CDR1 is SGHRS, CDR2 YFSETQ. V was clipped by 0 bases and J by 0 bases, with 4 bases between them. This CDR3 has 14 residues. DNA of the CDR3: TGCGCCAGCAGCTTGGGGAGCTCTGGAAACACCATATATTTT. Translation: CASSLGSSGNTIYF.

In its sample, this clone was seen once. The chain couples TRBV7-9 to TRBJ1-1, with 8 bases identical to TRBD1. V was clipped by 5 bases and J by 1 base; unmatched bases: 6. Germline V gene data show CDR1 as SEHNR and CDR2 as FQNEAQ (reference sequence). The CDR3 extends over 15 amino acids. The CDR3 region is CASSPRQGRNTEAFF. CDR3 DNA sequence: TGTGCCAGCAGCCCCCGACAGGGGAGGAACACTGAAGCTTTCTTT.

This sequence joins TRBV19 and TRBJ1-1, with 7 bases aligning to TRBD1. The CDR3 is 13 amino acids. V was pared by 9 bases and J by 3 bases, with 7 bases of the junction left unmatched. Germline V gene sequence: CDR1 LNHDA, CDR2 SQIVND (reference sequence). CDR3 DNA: TGTGCCAGCTCGACAGGGAAGTACACTGAAGCTTTCTTT. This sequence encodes CASSTGKYTEAFF. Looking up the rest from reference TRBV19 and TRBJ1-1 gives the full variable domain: DGGITQSPKYLFRKEGQNVTLSCEQNLNHDAMYWYRQDPGQGLRLIYYSQIVNDFQKGDIAEGYSVSREKKESFPLTVTSAQKNPTAFYLCASSTGKYTEAFFGQGTRLTVV.

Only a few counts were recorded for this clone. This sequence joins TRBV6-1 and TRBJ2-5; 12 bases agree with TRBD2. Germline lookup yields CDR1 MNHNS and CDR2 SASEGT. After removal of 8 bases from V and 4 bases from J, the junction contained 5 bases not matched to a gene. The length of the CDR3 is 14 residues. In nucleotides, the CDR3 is TGTGCCAGCCTTCAGACTAGCGGGAGAGAGACCCAGTACTTC. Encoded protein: CASLQTSGRETQYF.

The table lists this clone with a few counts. The CDR3 sequence is CSVELQENQPQHF. The CDR3, as DNA: TGCAGCGTAGAACTCCAGGAAAATCAGCCCCAGCATTTT. V is TRBV29-1 and J is TRBJ1-5; unclear D gene. The CDR3 has 13 amino acids. Per the germline V gene, CDR1 is SQVTM and CDR2 is ANQGSEA. Deletions cut 6 bases from V and 4 bases from J, with 13 bases between.

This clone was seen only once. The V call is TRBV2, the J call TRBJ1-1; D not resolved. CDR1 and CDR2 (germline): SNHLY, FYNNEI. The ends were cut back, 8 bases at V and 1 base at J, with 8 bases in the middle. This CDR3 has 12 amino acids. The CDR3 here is CASAIGNTEAFF. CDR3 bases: TGTGCCAGCGCGATCGGGAACACTGAAGCTTTCTTT.

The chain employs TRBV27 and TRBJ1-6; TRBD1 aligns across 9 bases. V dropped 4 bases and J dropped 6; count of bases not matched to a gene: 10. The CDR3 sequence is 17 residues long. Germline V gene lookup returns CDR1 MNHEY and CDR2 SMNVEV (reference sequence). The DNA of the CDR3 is TGTGCCAGCAGTTCGGGTATGGAGACAGGGGGTAATTCACCCCTCCACTTT. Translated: CASSSGMETGGNSPLHF.

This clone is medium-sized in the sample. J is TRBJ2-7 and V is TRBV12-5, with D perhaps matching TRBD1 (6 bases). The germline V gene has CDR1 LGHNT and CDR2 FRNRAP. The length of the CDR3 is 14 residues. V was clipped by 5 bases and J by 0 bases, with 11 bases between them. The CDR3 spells CASGPGTNSYEQYF. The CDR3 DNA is TGTGCTAGTGGTCCAGGGACAAACTCCTACGAGCAGTACTTC.